The present T cell receptor (beta chain) was sequenced within a study of blood T cell repertoires in COVID-19. For the study at large: T cells, B-cell-depleted T cells, or PBMCs provided the cDNA or gDNA that served as material.

Original processing notes: Reference gene primer amplification in the assay estimated nucleated cell counts. Produced via immunoSEQ multiplex PCR; TCRdb's table is partial and in-frame only. V and J calls and clone size are as listed in that table; D and trimming were resolved from the DNA. The data show about 240,000 clones, approximately 85% seen once. Germline lookup yields CDR1 LGHNA and CDR2 YSLEER. J lost 0 bases, V lost 4 bases, and 4 bases had no gene match. The CDR3 has 15 residues. Sample: peripheral blood. The chain combines TRBV4-3 with TRBJ1-2, with TRBD1 matching over 8 bases. The source of this sequence is a man older than 75 with acute or convalescent COVID-19. The CDR3: CASSPTGATNYGYTF. The CDR3 DNA is TGCGCCAGCAGCCCGACAGGGGCGACTAACTATGGCTACACCTTC.